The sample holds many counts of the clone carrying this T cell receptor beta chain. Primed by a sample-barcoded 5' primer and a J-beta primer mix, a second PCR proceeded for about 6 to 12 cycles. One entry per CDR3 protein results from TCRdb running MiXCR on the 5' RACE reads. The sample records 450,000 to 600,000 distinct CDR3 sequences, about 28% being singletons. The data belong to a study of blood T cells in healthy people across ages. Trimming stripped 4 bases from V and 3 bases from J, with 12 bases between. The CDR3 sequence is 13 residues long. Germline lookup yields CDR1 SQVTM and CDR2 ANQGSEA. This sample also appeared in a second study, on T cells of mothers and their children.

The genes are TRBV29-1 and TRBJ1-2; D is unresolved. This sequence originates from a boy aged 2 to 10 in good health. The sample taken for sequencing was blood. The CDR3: CSVGQEVDYGYTF. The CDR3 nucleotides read TGCAGCGTTGGCCAGGAGGTCGACTATGGCTACACCTTC.